This T cell receptor beta chain was retrieved from a study of CXCR3-negative and CXCR3-positive naive CD8 T cells. Study results and caveats: CXCR3-positive naive cells carried more hydrophobic TRB CDR3s than CXCR3-negative naive cells did. From TRB CDR3 properties, TCR strength was inferred; surface CD5 did not differ between naive subsets.

Germline lookup yields CDR1 LNHDA and CDR2 SQIVND (reference sequence). The CDR3 loop spans 12 amino acids. Sorts that each held 300,000 or so cells were run in triplicate for every CD8+ T cell subset. Preparation of TRB cDNA libraries relied on 5' RACE carrying UMI labels. Following a re-call of the 5' RACE reads, TCRdb has one entry per CDR3 protein and lacks DNA. Its clone listing holds around 140,000 distinct CDR3 sequences. In regard to this clonotype: Its antigen is currently unknown.

The TCR comes from a human donor in good health. Some clones in this sample may be carry-over from other donors' samples. Sequencing input: naive CXCR3+ CD8+ T cells from blood. The subset denotes: CD45RO-CCR7+CD27+CD95- naive CD8+ T cells expressing CXCR3 (TNR3+). V is TRBV19 and J is TRBJ1-1; TCRdb calls TRBD1, which cannot be checked without DNA. The CDR3 here is CASSLGGYEAFF.